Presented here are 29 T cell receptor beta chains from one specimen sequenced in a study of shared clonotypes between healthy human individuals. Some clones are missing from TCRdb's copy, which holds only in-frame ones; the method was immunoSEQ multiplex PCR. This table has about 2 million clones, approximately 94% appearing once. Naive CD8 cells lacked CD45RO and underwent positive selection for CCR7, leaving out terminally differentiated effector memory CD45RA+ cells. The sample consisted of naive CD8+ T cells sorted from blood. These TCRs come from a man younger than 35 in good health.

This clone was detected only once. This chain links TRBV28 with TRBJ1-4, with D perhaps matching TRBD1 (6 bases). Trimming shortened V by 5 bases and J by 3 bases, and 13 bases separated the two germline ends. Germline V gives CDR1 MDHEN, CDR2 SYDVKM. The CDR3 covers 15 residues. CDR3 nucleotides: TGTGCCAGCAGTATGTACAGGGCTGCTAATGAAAAACTGTTTTTT. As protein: CASSMYRAANEKLFF.

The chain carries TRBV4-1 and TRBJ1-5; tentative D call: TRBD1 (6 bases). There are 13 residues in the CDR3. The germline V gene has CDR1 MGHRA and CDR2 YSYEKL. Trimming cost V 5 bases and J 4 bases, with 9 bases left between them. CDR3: CASSLTGNQPQHF. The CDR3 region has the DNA TGCGCCAGCAGCTTAACAGGGAATCAGCCCCAGCATTTT.

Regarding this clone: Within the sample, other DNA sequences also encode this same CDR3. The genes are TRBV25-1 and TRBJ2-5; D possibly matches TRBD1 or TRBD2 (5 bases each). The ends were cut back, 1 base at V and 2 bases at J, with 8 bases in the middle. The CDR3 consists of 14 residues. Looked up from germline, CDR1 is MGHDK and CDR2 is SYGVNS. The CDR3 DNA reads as TGTGCCAGCAGTGAATTTGGGGGTCAAGAGACCCAGTACTTC. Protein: CASSEFGGQETQYF.

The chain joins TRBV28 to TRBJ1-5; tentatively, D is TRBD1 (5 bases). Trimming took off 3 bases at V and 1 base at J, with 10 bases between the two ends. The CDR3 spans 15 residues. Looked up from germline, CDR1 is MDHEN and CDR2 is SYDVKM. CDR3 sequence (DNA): TGTGCCAGCAGTTTTCTGGCAGGGAGCAATCAGCCCCAGCATTTT. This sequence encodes CASSFLAGSNQPQHF.

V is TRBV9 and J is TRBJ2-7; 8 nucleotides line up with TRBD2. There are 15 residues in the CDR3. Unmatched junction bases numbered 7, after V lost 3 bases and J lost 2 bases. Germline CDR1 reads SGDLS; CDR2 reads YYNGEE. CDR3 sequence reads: CASSEGGSGTYEQYF. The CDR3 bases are TGTGCCAGCAGCGAGGGCGGTAGCGGGACCTACGAGCAGTACTTC.

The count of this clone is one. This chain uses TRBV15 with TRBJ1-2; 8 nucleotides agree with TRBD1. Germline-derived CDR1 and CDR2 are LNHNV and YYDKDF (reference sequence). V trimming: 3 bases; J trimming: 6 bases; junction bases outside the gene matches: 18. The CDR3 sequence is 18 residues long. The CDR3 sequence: CATSSRLLDQGAGDGYTF. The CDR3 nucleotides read TGTGCCACCAGCAGTCGCCTTCTAGATCAGGGGGCGGGGGATGGCTACACCTTC.

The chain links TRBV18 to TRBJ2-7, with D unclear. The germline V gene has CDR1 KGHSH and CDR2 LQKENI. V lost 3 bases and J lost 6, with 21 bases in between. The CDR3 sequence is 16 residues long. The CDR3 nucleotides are TGTGCCAGCTCACCCCCCGACACAGCGTCGTTTGGCGAGCAGTACTTC. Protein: CASSPPDTASFGEQYF.

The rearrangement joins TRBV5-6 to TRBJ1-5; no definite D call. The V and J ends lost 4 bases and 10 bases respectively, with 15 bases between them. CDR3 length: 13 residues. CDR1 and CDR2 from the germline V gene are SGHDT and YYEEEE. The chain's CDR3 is CASSPGLGSPQHF. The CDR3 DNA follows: TGTGCCAGCAGCCCAGGACTGGGATCCCCCCAGCATTTT. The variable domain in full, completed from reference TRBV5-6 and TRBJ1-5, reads DAGVTQSPTHLIKTRGQQVTLRCSPKSGHDTVSWYQQALGQGPQFIFQYYEEEERQRGNFPDRFSGHQFPNYSSELNVNALLLGDSALYLCASSPGLGSPQHFGDGTRLSIL.

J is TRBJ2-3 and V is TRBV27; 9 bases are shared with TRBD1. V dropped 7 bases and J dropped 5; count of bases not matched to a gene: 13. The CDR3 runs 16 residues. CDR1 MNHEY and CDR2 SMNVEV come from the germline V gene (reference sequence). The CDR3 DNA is TGTGCCAGCAAACCATACCGGGACAGGGCTAAAGATACGCAGTATTTT. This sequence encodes CASKPYRDRAKDTQYF.

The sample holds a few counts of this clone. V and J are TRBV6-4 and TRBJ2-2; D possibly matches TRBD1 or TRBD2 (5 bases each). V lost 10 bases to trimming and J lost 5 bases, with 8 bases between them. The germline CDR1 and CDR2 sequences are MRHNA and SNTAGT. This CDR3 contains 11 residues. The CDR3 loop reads CATGTTGELFF. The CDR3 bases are TGTGCCACCGGGACGACCGGGGAGCTGTTTTTT.

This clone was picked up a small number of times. This chain's CDR3 is CASSSGHMNTEAFF. CDR3 nucleotides: TGTGCCAGCAGCTCGGGACACATGAACACTGAAGCTTTCTTT. The chain carries TRBV7-9 and TRBJ1-1; a weak D match, TRBD1 (6 bases). The CDR3 contains 14 residues. Germline CDR1 reads SEHNR; CDR2 reads FQNEAQ (reference sequence). V was trimmed by 4 bases and J by 0 bases, leaving 9 bases between them. Based on the CDR3 plus reference TRBV7-9 and TRBJ1-1, the full variable domain is DTGVSQNPRHKITKRGQNVTFRCDPISEHNRLYWYRQTLGQGPEFLTYFQNEAQLEKSRLLSDRFSAERPKGSFSTLEIQRTEQGDSAMYLCASSSGHMNTEAFFGQGTRLTVV.

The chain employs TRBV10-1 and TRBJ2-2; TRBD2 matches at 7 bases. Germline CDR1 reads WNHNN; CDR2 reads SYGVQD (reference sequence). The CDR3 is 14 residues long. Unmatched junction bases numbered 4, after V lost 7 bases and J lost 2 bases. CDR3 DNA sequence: TGCGCCAGCAACCCTAGCGGAAACACCGGGGAGCTGTTTTTT. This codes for CASNPSGNTGELFF.

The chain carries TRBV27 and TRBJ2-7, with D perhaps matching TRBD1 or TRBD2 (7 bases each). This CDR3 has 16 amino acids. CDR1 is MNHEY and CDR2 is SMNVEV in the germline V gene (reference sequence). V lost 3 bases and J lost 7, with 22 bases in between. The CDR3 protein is CASSFGNRQGAGEQYF. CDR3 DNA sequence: TGTGCCAGCAGTTTCGGTAACCGACAGGGAGCGGGAGAGCAGTACTTC.

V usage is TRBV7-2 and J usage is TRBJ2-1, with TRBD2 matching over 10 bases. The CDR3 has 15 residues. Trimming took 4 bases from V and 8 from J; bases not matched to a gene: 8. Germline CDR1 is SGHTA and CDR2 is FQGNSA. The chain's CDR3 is CASSSIAGGMDEQFF. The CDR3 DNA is TGTGCCAGCAGCTCTATAGCGGGGGGCATGGATGAGCAGTTCTTC.

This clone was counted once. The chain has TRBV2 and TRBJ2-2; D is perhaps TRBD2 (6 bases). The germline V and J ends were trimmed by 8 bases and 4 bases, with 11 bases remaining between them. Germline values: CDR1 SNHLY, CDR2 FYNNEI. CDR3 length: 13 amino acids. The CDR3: CASRDSPTGELFF. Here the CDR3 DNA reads TGTGCCAGCCGGGACTCCCCCACCGGGGAGCTGTTTTTT.

Here the CDR3 DNA reads TGTGCCAGCAGCCAAGAGGGTTTCGACAATCAGCCCCAGCATTTT. Translating gives CASSQEGFDNQPQHF. The chain has TRBV7-8 and TRBJ1-5; D unclear. The CDR3 is 15 amino acids. Looked up from germline, CDR1 is SGHVS and CDR2 is FQNEAQ. Trimming took 5 bases from V and 3 from J, leaving 14 bases between them.

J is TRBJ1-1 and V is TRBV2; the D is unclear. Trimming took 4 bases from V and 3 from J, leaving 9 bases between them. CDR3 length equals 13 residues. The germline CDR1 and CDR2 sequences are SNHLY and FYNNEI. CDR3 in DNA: TGTGCCAGCAGTGTTTGGGCGGACACTGAAGCTTTCTTT. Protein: CASSVWADTEAFF. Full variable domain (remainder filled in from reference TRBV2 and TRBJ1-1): EPEVTQTPSHQVTQMGQEVILRCVPISNHLYFYWYRQILGQKVEFLVSFYNNEISEKSEIFDDQFSVERPDGSNFTLKIRSTKLEDSAMYFCASSVWADTEAFFGQGTRLTVV.

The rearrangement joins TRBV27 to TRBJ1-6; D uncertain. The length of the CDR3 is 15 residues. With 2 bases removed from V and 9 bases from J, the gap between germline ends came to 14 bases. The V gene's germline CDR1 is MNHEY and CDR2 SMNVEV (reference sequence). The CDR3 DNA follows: TGTGCCAGCAGTTTAATCTCGTGGAGTCCTTCACCCCTCCACTTT. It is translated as CASSLISWSPSPLHF.

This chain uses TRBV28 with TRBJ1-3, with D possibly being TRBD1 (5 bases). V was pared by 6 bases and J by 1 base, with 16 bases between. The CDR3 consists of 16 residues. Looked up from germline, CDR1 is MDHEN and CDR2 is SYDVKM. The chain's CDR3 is CASSRAGGDSGNTIYF. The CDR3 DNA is TGTGCCAGCAGCCGTGCGGGGGGGGATTCTGGAAACACCATATATTTT.

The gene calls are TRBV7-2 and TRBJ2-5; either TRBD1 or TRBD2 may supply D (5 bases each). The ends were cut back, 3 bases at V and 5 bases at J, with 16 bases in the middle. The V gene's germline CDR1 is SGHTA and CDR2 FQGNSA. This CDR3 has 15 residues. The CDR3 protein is CASSFIPAEGETQYF. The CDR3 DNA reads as TGTGCCAGCAGCTTTATACCCGCTGAGGGGGAGACCCAGTACTTC. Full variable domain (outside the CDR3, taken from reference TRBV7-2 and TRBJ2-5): GAGVSQSPSNKVTEKGKDVELRCDPISGHTALYWYRQSLGQGLEFLIYFQGNSAPDKSGLPSDRFSAERTGGSVSTLTIQRTQQEDSAVYLCASSFIPAEGETQYFGPGTRLLVL.

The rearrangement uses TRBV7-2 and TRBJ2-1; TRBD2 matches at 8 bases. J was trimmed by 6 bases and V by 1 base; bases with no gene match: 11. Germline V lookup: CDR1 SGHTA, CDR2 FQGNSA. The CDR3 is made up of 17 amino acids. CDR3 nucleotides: TGTGCCAGCAGCTTAGTATGGCTAGCGGGTCCCGGCAATGAGCAGTTCTTC. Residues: CASSLVWLAGPGNEQFF.

This CDR3 reads CASSHLAGIDTGELFF. The DNA for the CDR3 is TGCGCCAGCAGCCATTTAGCGGGAATCGACACCGGGGAGCTGTTTTTT. This chain joins TRBV4-1 and TRBJ2-2, with 8 nucleotides matching TRBD2. Germline V gene lookup returns CDR1 MGHRA and CDR2 YSYEKL. The junction had 6 bases not matched to a gene; V was cut back by 3 bases and J by 3 bases. The CDR3 contains 16 residues.

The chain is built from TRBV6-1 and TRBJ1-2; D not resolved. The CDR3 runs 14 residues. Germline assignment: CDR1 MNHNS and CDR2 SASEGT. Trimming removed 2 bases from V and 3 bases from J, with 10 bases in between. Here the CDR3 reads CASSERGGYYGYTF. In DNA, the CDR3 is TGTGCCAGCAGTGAACGAGGAGGGTACTATGGCTACACCTTC.

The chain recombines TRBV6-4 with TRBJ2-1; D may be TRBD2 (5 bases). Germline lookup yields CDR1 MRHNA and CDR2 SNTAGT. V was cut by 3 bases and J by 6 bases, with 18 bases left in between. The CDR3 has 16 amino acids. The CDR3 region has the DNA TGTGCCAGCAGTGATGCGGGCGGGCCAAAATTCAATGAGCAGTTCTTC. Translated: CASSDAGGPKFNEQFF.

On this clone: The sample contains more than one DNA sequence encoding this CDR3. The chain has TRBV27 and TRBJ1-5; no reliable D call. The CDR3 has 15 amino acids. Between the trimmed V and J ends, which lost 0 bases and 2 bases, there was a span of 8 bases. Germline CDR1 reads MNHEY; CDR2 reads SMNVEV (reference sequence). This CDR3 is CASSLSVGGNQPQHF. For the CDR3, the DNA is TGTGCCAGCAGTTTATCGGTGGGTGGCAATCAGCCCCAGCATTTT.

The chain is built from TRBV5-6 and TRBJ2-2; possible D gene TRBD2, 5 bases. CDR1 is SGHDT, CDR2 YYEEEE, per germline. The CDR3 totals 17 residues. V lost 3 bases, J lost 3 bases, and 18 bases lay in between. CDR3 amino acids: CASSWESSTLYTGELFF. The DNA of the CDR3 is TGTGCCAGCAGCTGGGAGAGTTCCACACTATACACCGGGGAGCTGTTTTTT.

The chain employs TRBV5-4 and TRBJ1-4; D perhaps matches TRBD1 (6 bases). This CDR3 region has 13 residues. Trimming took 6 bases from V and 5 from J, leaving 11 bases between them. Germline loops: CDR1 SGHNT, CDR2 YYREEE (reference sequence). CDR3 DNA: TGTGCCAGCACCGATGGACAGAATGAAAAACTGTTTTTT. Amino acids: CASTDGQNEKLFF.

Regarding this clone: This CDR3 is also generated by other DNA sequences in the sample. In DNA, the CDR3 is TGTGCCAGCAGCTTGGGACAGGGGACAGGAAACACCATATATTTT. This gives the protein CASSLGQGTGNTIYF. V usage is TRBV5-4 and J usage is TRBJ1-3; TRBD1 agrees at 8 bases. The CDR3 is 15 amino acids. With V trimmed by 0 bases and J by 4 bases, 3 bases remained unmatched. The germline CDR1 and CDR2 sequences are SGHNT and YYREEE (reference sequence).

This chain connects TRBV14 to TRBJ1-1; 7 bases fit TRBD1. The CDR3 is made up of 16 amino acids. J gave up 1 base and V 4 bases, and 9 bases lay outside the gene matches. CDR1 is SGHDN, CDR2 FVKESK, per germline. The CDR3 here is CASSPGTEIWNTEAFF. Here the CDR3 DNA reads TGTGCCAGCAGCCCAGGGACAGAAATCTGGAACACTGAAGCTTTCTTT.